These 19 T cell receptor beta chains came from one sample sequenced in a study of tumor-infiltrating lymphocytes in localized non-small cell lung cancer. Using immunoSEQ multiplex PCR, the repertoire was profiled, and TCRdb retains in-frame clones only, with some absent. The table lists roughly 25,000 clones, about two thirds of them singletons, with about 14% in the top ten. The source material was lung tumor tissue. The origin of the receptors is a human donor with non-small cell lung cancer.

J is TRBJ2-5 and V is TRBV7-2; 7 positions match TRBD2. J gave up 2 bases and V 6 bases, and 6 bases lay outside the gene matches. The CDR3 is 14 residues long. Germline CDR1 reads SGHTA; CDR2 reads FQGNSA. CDR3 residues: CASSLSGTQETQYF. The CDR3 bases are TGTGCCAGCAGTTTAAGCGGGACTCAAGAGACCCAGTACTTC.

The V call is TRBV6-6, the J call TRBJ2-7; the D gene is possibly TRBD2 (6 bases). This CDR3 is built from 12 residues. Germline-derived CDR1 and CDR2 are MNHNY and SVGAGI (reference sequence). V lost 2 bases to trimming and J lost 7 bases, with 9 bases between them. The CDR3 reads CASSYGTGEQYF. CDR3 bases: TGTGCCAGCAGTTACGGGACTGGGGAGCAGTACTTC.

Here the CDR3 DNA reads TGTGCCAGCAGCCGGTCGGGCGGGAGTCTTTACAATGAGCAGTTCTTC. It translates to CASSRSGGSLYNEQFF. This chain links TRBV5-4 with TRBJ2-1; 7 positions match TRBD2. Germline V gives CDR1 SGHNT, CDR2 YYREEE (reference sequence). V shed 4 bases, J shed 4 bases, and the junction held 11 bases outside the gene matches. The CDR3 length is 16 residues.

In this sample, this clone turned up once. The rearrangement links TRBV10-3 to TRBJ2-4, with D perhaps matching TRBD2 (6 bases). Trimming took 2 bases from V and 5 from J, leaving 16 bases between them. This CDR3 region has 16 residues. Germline CDR1 ENHRY, CDR2 SYGVKD. CDR3 sequence (DNA): TGTGCCATCAGTGAGGGGGGGACCGCGGGCCAAAACATTCAGTACTTC. Translated, it gives CAISEGGTAGQNIQYF.

The chain has TRBV4-2 and TRBJ1-2; 9 bases agree with TRBD1. The J segment lost 3 bases and the V segment lost 0 bases, leaving 2 bases of the junction unmatched. The CDR3 runs to 15 residues. Germline assignment: CDR1 LGHNA and CDR2 YNFKEQ. Here the CDR3 reads CASSQDWTGDYGYTF. In nucleotides, the CDR3 is TGTGCCAGCAGCCAAGATTGGACAGGGGACTATGGCTACACCTTC.

This chain connects TRBV19 to TRBJ2-7, with 13 bases lining up with TRBD2. The germline CDR1 and CDR2 sequences are LNHDA and SQIVND (reference sequence). CDR3 length equals 15 residues. The junction had 7 bases not matched to a gene; V was cut back by 6 bases and J by 5 bases. CDR3 loop: CASSLLAGGNHEQYF. CDR3 nucleotide sequence: TGTGCCAGTAGCCTACTAGCGGGAGGGAACCACGAGCAGTACTTC. Variable domain in full (rest from reference TRBV19 and TRBJ2-7): DGGITQSPKYLFRKEGQNVTLSCEQNLNHDAMYWYRQDPGQGLRLIYYSQIVNDFQKGDIAEGYSVSREKKESFPLTVTSAQKNPTAFYLCASSLLAGGNHEQYFGPGTRLTVT.

The chain recombines TRBV7-3 with TRBJ2-3, with TRBD2 matching over 9 bases. Germline V gene sequence: CDR1 SGHTA, CDR2 FQGTGA. CDR3 size: 17 residues. Trimming took 5 bases from V and 1 from J; bases not matched to a gene: 10. CDR3 protein: CASSPLPASGGTDTQYF. The CDR3 region has the DNA TGTGCCAGCAGCCCCCTCCCCGCTAGCGGGGGCACAGATACGCAGTATTTT.

A few counts support this clone. The V gene is TRBV4-1, the J gene TRBJ2-5, with D uncertain. CDR3 size: 15 residues. The V end was cut by 1 base, the J end by 0 bases, with 9 bases between. The germline gives CDR1 MGHRA, CDR2 YSYEKL. CDR3 nucleotide sequence: TGCGCCAGCAGCCAAGCTATTGGGAACCAAGAGACCCAGTACTTC. Protein product: CASSQAIGNQETQYF.

This clone was seen a few times. The chain uses TRBV19 and TRBJ2-2; perhaps D is TRBD1 or TRBD2 (5 bases each). Germline values: CDR1 LNHDA, CDR2 SQIVND (reference sequence). Trimming stripped 4 bases from V and 1 base from J, with 10 bases between. The CDR3 length is 15 residues. The CDR3 region has the DNA TGTGCCAGTAGTACGGGACCGGGGAACACCGGGGAGCTGTTTTTT. Protein product: CASSTGPGNTGELFF.

The V gene is TRBV7-3, the J gene TRBJ2-3, with D uncertain. The CDR3 contains 14 residues. Trimming left V 5 bases short and J 2 bases short, with 11 bases between. The germline CDR1 and CDR2 sequences are SGHTA and FQGTGA. The chain's CDR3 is CASSPFGYTDTQYF. The CDR3 coding sequence is TGTGCCAGCAGCCCCTTTGGATACACAGATACGCAGTATTTT.

This clone has only a few counts. The chain carries TRBV7-2 and TRBJ2-1; perhaps TRBD2 as D (6 bases). V was shortened by 6 bases and J by 5 bases, with 17 bases between the two germline ends. This CDR3 is 15 amino acids long. The germline CDR1 and CDR2 sequences are SGHTA and FQGNSA. The CDR3 sequence is CASRPPGTGNNEQFF. The CDR3 nucleotides read TGTGCCAGCAGGCCCCCCGGGACTGGGAACAATGAGCAGTTCTTC. Complete variable domain (other parts from reference TRBV7-2 and TRBJ2-1): GAGVSQSPSNKVTEKGKDVELRCDPISGHTALYWYRQSLGQGLEFLIYFQGNSAPDKSGLPSDRFSAERTGGSVSTLTIQRTQQEDSAVYLCASRPPGTGNNEQFFGPGTRLTVL.

This sequence joins TRBV6-5 and TRBJ1-1; the D gene is possibly TRBD1 (5 bases). Trimming pared 0 bases from V and 1 base from J, leaving 12 bases between. Germline loops: CDR1 MNHEY, CDR2 SVGAGI. The CDR3 runs 16 residues. The CDR3 region is CASSYSSGRANTEAFF. The CDR3 DNA reads as TGTGCCAGCAGTTACTCGAGCGGCAGGGCGAACACTGAAGCTTTCTTT.

The rearrangement joins TRBV18 to TRBJ2-5; D is perhaps TRBD2 (6 bases). CDR3 length: 13 residues. The V gene lost 4 bases and the J gene lost 5 bases, with 11 bases spanning the gap. In germline, CDR1 is KGHSH, CDR2 LQKENI. The CDR3 loop is CASSRQGGETQYF. For the CDR3, the DNA is TGTGCCAGCTCACGACAAGGAGGGGAGACCCAGTACTTC.

CDR3 sequence: CATSRDRGRVAQYF. Here the CDR3 DNA reads TGTGCCACCAGCAGAGATCGAGGCAGGGTAGCGCAGTATTTT. The chain combines TRBV15 with TRBJ2-3; D is perhaps TRBD1 (5 bases). The V gene lost 0 bases and the J gene lost 10 bases, with 14 bases spanning the gap. From germline, CDR1 is LNHNV and CDR2 YYDKDF (reference sequence). CDR3 size: 14 residues.

This clone was detected only once. This chain uses TRBV7-6 with TRBJ1-1; D is unresolved. Trimming cost V 1 base and J 7 bases, with 10 bases left between them. This CDR3 is 13 amino acids long. Germline loops: CDR1 SGHVS, CDR2 FNYEAQ. The CDR3 nucleotides read TGTGCCAGCAGCTTAGGAACGAGGGATGAAGCTTTCTTT. This encodes CASSLGTRDEAFF.

V is TRBV15 and J is TRBJ2-7; D is unclear. Trimming left V 3 bases short and J 7 bases short, with 16 bases between. The CDR3 is 14 amino acids. Germline CDR1 reads LNHNV; CDR2 reads YYDKDF (reference sequence). The DNA of the CDR3 is TGTGCCACCAGCAGGGAAGTTGGGGTGTGGGAGCAGTACTTC. It specifies CATSREVGVWEQYF.

This clone is medium-sized in the sample. V and J are TRBV7-6 and TRBJ1-4, with a weak D call TRBD1 (5 bases). From germline, CDR1 is SGHVS and CDR2 FNYEAQ. The CDR3 is made up of 14 amino acids. V was trimmed by 1 base and J by 8 bases, leaving 11 bases between them. CDR3 protein: CASSLEGKGEKLFF. The CDR3, as DNA: TGTGCCAGCAGCTTAGAAGGGAAGGGGGAAAAACTGTTTTTT.

The rearrangement uses TRBV30 and TRBJ1-2; 7 positions match TRBD1. The J segment lost 6 bases and the V segment lost 0 bases, leaving 7 bases of the junction unmatched. The CDR3 has 14 amino acids. CDR1 GTSNPN and CDR2 SVGIG come from the germline V gene (reference sequence). The CDR3, as DNA: TGTGCCTGGAGTGTACAGGGGCAGGCCAATGGCTACACCTTC. Translating gives CAWSVQGQANGYTF.

The rearrangement joins TRBV7-3 to TRBJ2-1; 10 bases align to TRBD2. The CDR3 sequence is 15 residues long. With V trimmed by 4 bases and J by 4 bases, 4 bases remained unmatched. CDR1 is SGHTA and CDR2 is FQGTGA in the germline V gene. This chain's CDR3 is CASSYGLAVYNEQFF. Here the CDR3 DNA reads TGTGCCAGCAGCTACGGACTAGCGGTATACAATGAGCAGTTCTTC.